The following is a TCR beta chain sequence with its context. Its specificity is not known. Sequencing used immunoSEQ multiplex PCR; TCRdb keeps in-frame clones, though not all of them. Of approximately 74,000 clones in the sample, approximately 72% were seen once. The data originate from a study of vaccination effects on CD4 cells after COVID-19. Antigen-specific CD4+ T cells were expanded (with viral peptide pools) by the ViraFEST assay ahead of sequencing. Cultured cells yielded isolated CD4+ T cells after less than 11 days. Vaccinated recipients, who were negative for nucleocapsid antibodies, had no history of SARS-CoV-2 infection. This specimen was CD4+ T cells from PBMCs cultured with HCoV-NL63 spike peptides, taken before COVID-19 vaccination. The TCR sequence derives from a human donor who received a COVID-19 vaccine.

The CDR3 sequence: CASSPRQGSSYNSPLHF. DNA for the CDR3: TGTGCCAGCAGTCCCAGACAGGGAAGCTCCTATAATTCACCCCTCCACTTT. The chain recombines TRBV6-6 with TRBJ1-6, with 7 bases identical to TRBD1. CDR3 length: 17 residues. The germline V gene has CDR1 MNHNY and CDR2 SVGAGI (reference sequence). V was clipped by 5 bases and J by 0 bases; unmatched bases: 7.